What follows describes a single T cell receptor (beta chain). The antigen is unknown. A universal primer site was created by template switching, with the cDNA bearing unique molecular identifiers. TCRdb passed the 5' RACE reads through MiXCR, listing each CDR3 protein once. The sample yields hundreds of thousands of distinct CDR3 sequences, 5.5% to 6.5% seen once. V was trimmed by 2 bases and J by 6 bases, leaving 14 bases between them. The CDR3 loop spans 15 amino acids. From germline, CDR1 is SNHLY and CDR2 FYNNEI. The sample originates from a study of identical twins. Whole-study results and caveats: Where out-of-frame alpha sequences were twin-shared, they showed excess low generation probability. There was more out-of-frame TCR alpha sharing in monozygotic twins than models estimated.

Sequencing used naive T cells sorted from blood. This sequence originates from a man between 18 and 35 years old in good health. The chain links TRBV2 to TRBJ1-5, with unresolved D. The CDR3 bases are TGTGCCAGCAGTGAAATGGGTGGGTTCAGTCAGCCCCAGCATTTT. It is translated as CASSEMGGFSQPQHF.